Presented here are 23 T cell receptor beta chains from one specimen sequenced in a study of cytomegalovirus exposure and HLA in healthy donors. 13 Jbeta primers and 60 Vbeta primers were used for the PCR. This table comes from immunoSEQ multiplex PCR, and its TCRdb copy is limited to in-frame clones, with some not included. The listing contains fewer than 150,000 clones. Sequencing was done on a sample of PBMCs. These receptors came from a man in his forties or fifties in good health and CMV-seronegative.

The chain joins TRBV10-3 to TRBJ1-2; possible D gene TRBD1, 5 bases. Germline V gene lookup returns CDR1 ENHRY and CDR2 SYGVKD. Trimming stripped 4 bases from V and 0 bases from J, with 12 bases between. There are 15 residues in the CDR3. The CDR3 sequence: CAISGMTVPNYGYTF. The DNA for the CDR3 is TGTGCCATCAGTGGAATGACAGTCCCTAACTATGGCTACACCTTC.

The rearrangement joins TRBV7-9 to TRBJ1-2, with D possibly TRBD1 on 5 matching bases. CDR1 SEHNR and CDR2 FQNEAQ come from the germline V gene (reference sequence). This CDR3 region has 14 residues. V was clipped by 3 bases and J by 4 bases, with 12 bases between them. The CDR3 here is CASSFGRQIYGYTF. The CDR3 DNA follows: TGTGCCAGCAGCTTTGGTCGACAGATCTATGGCTACACCTTC.

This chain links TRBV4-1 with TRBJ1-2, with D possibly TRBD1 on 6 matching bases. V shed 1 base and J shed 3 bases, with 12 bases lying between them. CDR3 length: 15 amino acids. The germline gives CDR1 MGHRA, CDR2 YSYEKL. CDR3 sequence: CASSQARQAYYGYTF. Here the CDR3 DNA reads TGCGCCAGCAGCCAAGCTCGACAGGCCTACTATGGCTACACCTTC.

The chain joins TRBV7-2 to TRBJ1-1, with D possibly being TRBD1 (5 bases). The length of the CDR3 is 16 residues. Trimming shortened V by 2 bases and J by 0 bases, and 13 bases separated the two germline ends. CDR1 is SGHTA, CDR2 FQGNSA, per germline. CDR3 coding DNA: TGTGCCAGCAGCTTATATGACAGTCCAATGAACACTGAAGCTTTCTTT. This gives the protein CASSLYDSPMNTEAFF.

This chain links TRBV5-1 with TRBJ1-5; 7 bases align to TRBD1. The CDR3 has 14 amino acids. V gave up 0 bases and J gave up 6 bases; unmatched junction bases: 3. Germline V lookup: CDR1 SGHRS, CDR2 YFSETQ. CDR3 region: CASSLVQGGQPQHF. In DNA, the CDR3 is TGCGCCAGCAGCTTGGTCCAGGGGGGTCAGCCCCAGCATTTT.

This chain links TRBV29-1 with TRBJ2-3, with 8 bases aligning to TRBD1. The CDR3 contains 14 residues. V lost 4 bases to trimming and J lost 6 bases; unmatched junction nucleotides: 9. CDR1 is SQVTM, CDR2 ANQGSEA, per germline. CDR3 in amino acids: CSVGGTGGVDTQYF. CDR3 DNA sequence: TGCAGCGTTGGGGGGACAGGAGGGGTGGATACGCAGTATTTT.

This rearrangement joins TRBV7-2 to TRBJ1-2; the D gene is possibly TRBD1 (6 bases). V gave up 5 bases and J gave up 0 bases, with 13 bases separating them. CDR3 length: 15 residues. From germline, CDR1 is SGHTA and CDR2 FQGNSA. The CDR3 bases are TGTGCCAGCAGCCAGACAGGCCTCTCTAACTATGGCTACACCTTC. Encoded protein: CASSQTGLSNYGYTF.

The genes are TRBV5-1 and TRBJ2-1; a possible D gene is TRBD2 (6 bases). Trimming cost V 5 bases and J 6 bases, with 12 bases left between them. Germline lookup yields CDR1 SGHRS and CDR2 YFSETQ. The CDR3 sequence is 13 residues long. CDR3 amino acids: CASSWGEVNEQFF. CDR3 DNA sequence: TGCGCCAGCAGTTGGGGGGAGGTCAATGAGCAGTTCTTC.

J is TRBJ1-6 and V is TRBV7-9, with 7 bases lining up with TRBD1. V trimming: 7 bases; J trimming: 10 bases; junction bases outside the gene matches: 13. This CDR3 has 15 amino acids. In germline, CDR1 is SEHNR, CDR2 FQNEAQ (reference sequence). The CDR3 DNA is TGTGCCAGCAACCTTGATAGACAGGGAAACTCACCCCTCCACTTT. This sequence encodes CASNLDRQGNSPLHF.

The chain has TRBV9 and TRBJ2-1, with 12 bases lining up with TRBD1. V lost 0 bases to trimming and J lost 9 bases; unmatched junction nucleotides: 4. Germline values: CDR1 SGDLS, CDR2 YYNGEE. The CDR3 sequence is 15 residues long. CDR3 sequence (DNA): TGTGCCAGCAGCGTAGAAGGGACAGGGGGCACTGAGCAGTTCTTC. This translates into CASSVEGTGGTEQFF.

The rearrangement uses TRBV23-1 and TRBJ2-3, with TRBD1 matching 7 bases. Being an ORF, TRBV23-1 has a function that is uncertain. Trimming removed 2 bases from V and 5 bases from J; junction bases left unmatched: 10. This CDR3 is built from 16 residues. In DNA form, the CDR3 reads TGCGCCAGCAGTCAACCGAGGGGGCCAAGTGAAGATACGCAGTATTTT. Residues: CASSQPRGPSEDTQYF.

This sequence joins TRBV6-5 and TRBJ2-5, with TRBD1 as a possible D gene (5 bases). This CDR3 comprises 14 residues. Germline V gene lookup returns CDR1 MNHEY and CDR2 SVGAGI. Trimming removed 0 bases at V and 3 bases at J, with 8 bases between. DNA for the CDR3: TGTGCCAGCAGTTACTCAGGACATAAAGAGACCCAGTACTTC. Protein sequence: CASSYSGHKETQYF.

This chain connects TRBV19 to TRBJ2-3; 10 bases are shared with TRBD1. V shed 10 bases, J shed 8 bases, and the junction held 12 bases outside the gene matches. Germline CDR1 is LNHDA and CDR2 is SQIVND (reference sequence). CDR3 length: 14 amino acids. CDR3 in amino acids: CATRQGALVGTQYF. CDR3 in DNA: TGTGCCACAAGACAGGGGGCACTAGTGGGTACGCAGTATTTT.

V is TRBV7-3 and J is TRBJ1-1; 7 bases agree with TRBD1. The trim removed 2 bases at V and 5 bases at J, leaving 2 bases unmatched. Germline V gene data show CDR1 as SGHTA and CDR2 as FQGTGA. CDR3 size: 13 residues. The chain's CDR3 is CASSLDRETEAFF. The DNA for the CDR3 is TGTGCCAGCAGCTTAGACAGGGAGACTGAAGCTTTCTTT.

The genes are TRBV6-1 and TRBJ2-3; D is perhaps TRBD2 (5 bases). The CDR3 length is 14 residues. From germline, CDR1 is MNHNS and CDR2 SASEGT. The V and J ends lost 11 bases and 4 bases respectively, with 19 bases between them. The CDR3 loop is CAASREYGADTQYF. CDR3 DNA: TGTGCCGCTTCGAGAGAGTACGGGGCAGATACGCAGTATTTT.

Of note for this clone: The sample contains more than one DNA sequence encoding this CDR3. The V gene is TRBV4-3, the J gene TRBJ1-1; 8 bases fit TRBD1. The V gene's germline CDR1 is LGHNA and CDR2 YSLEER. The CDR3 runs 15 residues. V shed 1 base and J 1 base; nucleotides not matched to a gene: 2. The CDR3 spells CASSQVGTGNTEAFF. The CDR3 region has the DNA TGCGCCAGCAGCCAAGTCGGGACAGGGAACACTGAAGCTTTCTTT.

As DNA, the CDR3 is TGCGCCAGCAGCCAACACAGGGACGGAAACACCATATATTTT. It codes for CASSQHRDGNTIYF. The chain combines TRBV4-3 with TRBJ1-3; D is perhaps TRBD1 (6 bases). This CDR3 spans 14 amino acids. Trimming left V 2 bases short and J 4 bases short, with 9 bases between. Germline loops: CDR1 LGHNA, CDR2 YSLEER.

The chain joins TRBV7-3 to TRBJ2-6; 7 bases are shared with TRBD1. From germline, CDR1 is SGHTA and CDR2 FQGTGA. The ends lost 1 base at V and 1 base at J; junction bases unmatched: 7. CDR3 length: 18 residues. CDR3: CASSLMGQLKSGANVLTF. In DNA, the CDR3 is TGTGCCAGCAGCTTAATGGGACAGCTTAAATCTGGGGCCAACGTCCTGACTTTC.

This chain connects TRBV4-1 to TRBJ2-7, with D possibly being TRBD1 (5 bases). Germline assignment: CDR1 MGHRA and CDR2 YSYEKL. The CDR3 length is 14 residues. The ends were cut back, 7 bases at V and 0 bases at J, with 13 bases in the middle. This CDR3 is CASKTTVTSYEQYF. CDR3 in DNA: TGCGCCAGCAAAACGACAGTCACCTCCTACGAGCAGTACTTC.

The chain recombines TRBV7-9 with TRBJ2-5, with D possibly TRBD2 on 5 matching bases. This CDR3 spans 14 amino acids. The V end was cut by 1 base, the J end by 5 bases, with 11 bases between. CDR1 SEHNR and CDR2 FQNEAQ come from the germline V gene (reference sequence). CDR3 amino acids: CASSLEVSGETQYF. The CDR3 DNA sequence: TGTGCCAGCAGCTTAGAGGTCAGCGGCGAGACCCAGTACTTC.

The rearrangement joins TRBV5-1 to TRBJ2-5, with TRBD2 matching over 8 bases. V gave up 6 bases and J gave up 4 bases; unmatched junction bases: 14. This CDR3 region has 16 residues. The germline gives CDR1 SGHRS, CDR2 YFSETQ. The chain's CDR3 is CASTSRVSGVGETQYF. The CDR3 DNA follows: TGCGCCAGCACCTCCCGAGTTAGCGGGGTGGGAGAGACCCAGTACTTC.

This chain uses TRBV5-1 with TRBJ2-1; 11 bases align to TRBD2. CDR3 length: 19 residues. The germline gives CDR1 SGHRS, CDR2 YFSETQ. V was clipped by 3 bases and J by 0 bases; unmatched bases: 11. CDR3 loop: CASSSTTSGGSSSYNEQFF. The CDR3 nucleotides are TGCGCCAGCAGCTCTACCACTAGCGGGGGTTCCAGCTCCTACAATGAGCAGTTCTTC.

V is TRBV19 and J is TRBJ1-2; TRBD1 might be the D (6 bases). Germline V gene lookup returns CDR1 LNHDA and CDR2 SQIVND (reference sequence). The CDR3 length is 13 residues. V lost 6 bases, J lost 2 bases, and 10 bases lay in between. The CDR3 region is CASRLGQNYGYTF. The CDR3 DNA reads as TGTGCCAGTAGACTCGGACAGAACTATGGCTACACCTTC.